This T cell receptor (beta chain) stems from a study of T cell responses to AZD1222 COVID-19 vaccine. Overall study context: Pooled together were second doses at about 4 or about 12 weeks.

Study-wide findings and caveats: Researchers report vaccine-associated CD4 TCRs spanning spike, with dominance at 160-218 and 743-854. Spike-specific TCR breadth and depth both grew after two AZD1222 doses.

The CDR3 sequence is 14 residues long. The ends lost 6 bases at V and 5 bases at J; junction bases unmatched: 6. Germline V gives CDR1 ENHRY, CDR2 SYGVKD. Some clones are missing from TCRdb's copy, which holds only in-frame ones; the method was immunoSEQ multiplex PCR. The sample lists some 150,000 clones; just over 90% were seen once. For this clone: Its antigen is undetermined.

V gene TRBV10-3 combines with J gene TRBJ2-7; 11 nucleotides agree with TRBD1. The sample consisted of peripheral blood, taken on day 0 of AZD1222 vaccination. The origin of this receptor is an adult in good health. The CDR3, as DNA: TGTGCCATCAGGGGGGACAGGGGGTCCGACGAGCAGTACTTC. Protein: CAIRGDRGSDEQYF.